The clone carrying this T cell receptor beta chain came up many times. Its target is not known. Germline V CDR1 and CDR2: KGHSH, LQKENI. With 0 bases removed from V and 1 base from J, the gap between germline ends came to 6 bases. This CDR3 is built from 14 residues. This record belongs to a study of T-cell reconstitution after alpha-beta-depleted transplantation in children. Preparation of the TCRbeta library used unique molecular identifiers. TCRdb ran MiXCR on the PCR reads and lists one entry per CDR3 protein. This sample has about 140,000 distinct CDR3 sequences, with roughly 9% found just once. General observations from the study: After transplant, high TCRbeta diversity at day 60 in some patients arose from surviving recipient T cells and thymic progenitors. There were reportedly several hundred expanded graft clones from which alpha-beta T cells came about two months after transplant. Counts and diversity of T cells one year after transplant came mostly from newly produced T cells.

The source is a female patient aged 2-10 years who had a stem cell transplant for congenital amegakaryocytic thrombocytopenia, so the T cells may come from the graft donor. The V call is TRBV18, the J call TRBJ1-1; no definite D call. Sequences were derived from PBMCs, mostly from graft donor cells, sampled 180 days after TCRalphabeta/CD19-depleted stem cell transplant. CDR3 sequence: CASSPPYRNTEAFF. As DNA, the CDR3 is TGTGCCAGCTCACCACCGTACAGGAACACTGAAGCTTTCTTT.